This TCR beta chain was recovered during a study of blood T cell repertoires in COVID-19. Authors' data handling: Nucleated cell number was recorded as an estimate derived from reference gene primer amplification. Profiled with immunoSEQ multiplex PCR; TCRdb holds only in-frame clones, not every one. V and J calls and clone size are those listed in that table; D and trimming were worked out from the DNA. The data show around 180,000 clones, roughly 77% seen once. After removal of 1 base from V and 3 bases from J, the junction contained 4 bases not matched to a gene. CDR3 length: 15 amino acids. Germline V gene lookup returns CDR1 SGHKS and CDR2 YYEKEE (reference sequence). Study members were between 18 and 89 years old and lived in approximately 25 US regions. Self-reported history from a screening survey and questionnaire set each donor's cohort.

The chain employs TRBV5-5 and TRBJ2-5, with TRBD2 matching over 9 bases. Sequencing input: PBMCs or T cells enriched from blood (not recorded which). This receptor was taken from a woman aged 45-60 years with acute COVID-19. CDR3 sequence: CASSLSGLAEETQYF. DNA of the CDR3: TGTGCCAGCAGCTTGTCGGGACTAGCAGAAGAGACCCAGTACTTC.